This T cell receptor (beta chain) comes out of a study of T-cell memory formation after mild COVID-19. Study-wide context: Largely donor-specific sequence clusters came from a couple of donors.

5'RACE with constant-segment primers built TCRalpha and TCRbeta cDNA libraries with UMIs. TCRdb recomputed calls from the 5' RACE reads with MiXCR, one row per CDR3 protein. The sample has 150,000 or so distinct CDR3 sequences, about 14% seen once. General observations from the study: Researchers found some responding clones in pre-infection memory, a sign that cross-reactive memory joined.

In this sample, this clonotype turned up a few times. The antigen remains unidentified. V lost 5 bases to trimming and J lost 7 bases; unmatched junction nucleotides: 8. The CDR3 loop spans 14 amino acids. Per the germline V gene, CDR1 is ENHRY and CDR2 is SYGVKD. V usage is TRBV10-3 and J usage is TRBJ2-1, with 7 bases lining up with TRBD2. The sample comprised PBMCs or a T cell subset sorted from them (not recorded which). This TCR derives from an adult woman who had mild COVID-19 (a few samples of this study predate the infection). Cell type and time point are not known. The CDR3 spells CAISRAGTGNEQFF. DNA for the CDR3: TGTGCCATCAGTCGAGCGGGGACTGGTAATGAGCAGTTCTTC.